The 32 T cell receptor beta chains presented below share a single source sample, sequenced in a study of cytomegalovirus exposure and HLA in healthy donors. A multiplex PCR was run with 60 Vbeta primers and 13 Jbeta primers. Clones were sequenced by immunoSEQ multiplex PCR, and TCRdb holds only the in-frame ones, with some missing. The table lists 150,000 to 200,000 clones, about 13% of them singletons. The sample consisted of PBMCs. These receptor sequences come from a middle-aged man in good health and CMV-seropositive.

In its sample, this clone was seen a few times. The rearrangement links TRBV4-3 to TRBJ1-4; D is perhaps TRBD1 (5 bases). The V gene lost 5 bases and the J gene lost 2 bases, with 15 bases spanning the gap. The CDR3 spans 16 residues. CDR1 LGHNA and CDR2 YSLEER come from the germline V gene. As DNA, the CDR3 is TGCGCCAGCAGCATTCAGGAGTCAGGGACTAATGAAAAACTGTTTTTT. Protein product: CASSIQESGTNEKLFF.

The chain joins TRBV4-3 to TRBJ2-3, with D possibly matching TRBD2 (6 bases). Per germline, CDR1 LGHNA and CDR2 YSLEER. V dropped 6 bases and J dropped 1 base, with 14 bases sitting between them. The length of the CDR3 is 15 residues. CDR3 DNA: TGCGCCAGCAGAGGGACTTTAGTTGGCACAGATACGCAGTATTTT. The encoded protein is CASRGTLVGTDTQYF.

The CDR3 is CASRRGTGSYEQYF. The CDR3 DNA reads TGTGCCAGCAGACGGGGGACAGGGTCCTACGAGCAGTACTTC. This chain links TRBV6-5 with TRBJ2-7; TRBD1 matches 9 bases. This CDR3 has 14 residues. The trim removed 6 bases at V and 1 base at J, leaving 4 bases unmatched. Germline lookup yields CDR1 MNHEY and CDR2 SVGAGI.

V gene TRBV7-6 combines with J gene TRBJ2-7, with 9 bases identical to TRBD1. V lost 5 bases, J lost 7 bases, and 6 bases stayed unmatched. There are 13 residues in the CDR3. Germline CDR1 reads SGHVS; CDR2 reads FNYEAQ. The DNA for the CDR3 is TGTGCCAGCAGCCCACAGGGGGCGAGTGAGCAGTACTTC. It codes for CASSPQGASEQYF.

This clone was seen more than once but under ten times. This sequence joins TRBV5-1 and TRBJ1-3, with TRBD1 identical over 9 bases. The CDR3 extends over 16 amino acids. The germline V gene has CDR1 SGHRS and CDR2 YFSETQ. The junction had 5 bases not matched to a gene; V was cut back by 0 bases and J by 4 bases. The CDR3 sequence: CASSLAGTGQGNTIYF. The CDR3 DNA reads TGCGCCAGCAGCTTGGCGGGGACAGGGCAAGGAAACACCATATATTTT.

This clone appeared a few times. This chain joins TRBV5-1 and TRBJ1-4, with TRBD1 matching 9 bases. Germline trimming cut 4 bases from V and 8 bases from J; bases unmatched to any gene: 6. Germline CDR1 and CDR2: SGHRS and YFSETQ. This CDR3 has 14 amino acids. For the CDR3, the DNA is TGCGCCAGCAGCATGGGACAGGGTTTCGAAAAACTGTTTTTT. This encodes CASSMGQGFEKLFF.

This clone appeared a few times. This rearrangement joins TRBV7-2 to TRBJ2-3; 12 nucleotides line up with TRBD2. The CDR3 sequence is 16 residues long. Germline CDR1 and CDR2: SGHTA and FQGNSA. The V segment lost 2 bases and the J segment 4 bases; nucleotides outside the gene matches: 4. CDR3 amino acids: CASSLLASGGADTQYF. The CDR3 region has the DNA TGTGCCAGCAGCTTACTTGCTAGCGGGGGGGCAGATACGCAGTATTTT.

The chain employs TRBV4-3 and TRBJ2-3; 7 bases line up with TRBD1. V trimming: 5 bases; J trimming: 2 bases; junction bases outside the gene matches: 7. This CDR3 has 15 amino acids. Germline lookup yields CDR1 LGHNA and CDR2 YSLEER. The CDR3 reads CASSYSGQNTDTQYF. As DNA, the CDR3 is TGCGCCAGCAGCTACTCGGGACAGAACACAGATACGCAGTATTTT.

The V call is TRBV19, the J call TRBJ2-3, with TRBD1 matching over 9 bases. Germline V CDR1 and CDR2: LNHDA, SQIVND (reference sequence). This CDR3 is built from 17 residues. Losses at the gene ends were 3 bases for V and 3 bases for J; bases not matched to a gene: 10. The CDR3 loop is CASSIFLGQGGTDTQYF. The CDR3 DNA reads TGTGCCAGTAGTATTTTTCTGGGACAGGGTGGGACAGATACGCAGTATTTT.

The rearrangement links TRBV10-3 to TRBJ2-3, with TRBD2 matching over 11 bases. The CDR3 is 16 residues long. In germline, CDR1 is ENHRY, CDR2 SYGVKD. The ends lost 3 bases at V and 3 bases at J; junction bases unmatched: 5. CDR3 coding DNA: TGTGCCATCAGTGATCTAAGACTAGCGGGAACAGATACGCAGTATTTT. Amino acid sequence: CAISDLRLAGTDTQYF.

The rearrangement links TRBV9 to TRBJ1-1, with D possibly matching TRBD1 (5 bases). Trimming took off 2 bases at V and 1 base at J, with 12 bases between the two ends. This CDR3 contains 15 residues. Germline assignment: CDR1 SGDLS and CDR2 YYNGEE. CDR3 coding DNA: TGTGCCAGCAGCGTGAGCCCCGGGGGGAACACTGAAGCTTTCTTT. This codes for CASSVSPGGNTEAFF.

Turning to this clone: Other DNA sequences in the same sample also yield this CDR3. The V gene is TRBV6-6, the J gene TRBJ2-5; D is uncertain. V was trimmed by 2 bases and J by 5 bases, leaving 6 bases between them. The CDR3 extends over 12 amino acids. Germline loops: CDR1 MNHNY, CDR2 SVGAGI (reference sequence). The CDR3 bases are TGTGCCAGCAGTTACCCCAGGGAGACCCAGTACTTC. Residues: CASSYPRETQYF.

In this sample, this clone turned up a few times. The chain links TRBV4-3 to TRBJ2-7; the match to TRBD1 covers 11 bases. Trimming took 4 bases from V and 7 from J; bases not matched to a gene: 6. Per germline, CDR1 LGHNA and CDR2 YSLEER. The CDR3 extends over 14 amino acids. CDR3 sequence (DNA): TGCGCCAGCAGCCCTGGGACAGGGGGAGGGGAGCAGTACTTC. It translates to CASSPGTGGGEQYF.

The chain couples TRBV7-9 to TRBJ1-6, with D perhaps TRBD1 (5 bases). The CDR3 sequence is 14 residues long. V was trimmed by 5 bases and J by 7 bases, leaving 12 bases between them. CDR1 is SEHNR, CDR2 FQNEAQ, per germline (reference sequence). The DNA for the CDR3 is TGTGCCAGCAGCGGAGACAGCAGCAATTCACCCCTCCACTTT. This codes for CASSGDSSNSPLHF.

This clone was observed a few times. J is TRBJ1-4 and V is TRBV7-9; tentative D call: TRBD1 (5 bases). The CDR3 is 15 amino acids. V was trimmed by 3 bases and J by 6 bases, leaving 14 bases between them. Germline loops: CDR1 SEHNR, CDR2 FQNEAQ (reference sequence). The CDR3 DNA is TGTGCCAGCAGCTTCGAGGGACTCGGCGATGAAAAACTGTTTTTT. It codes for CASSFEGLGDEKLFF.

This clone was picked up a small number of times. The V call is TRBV2, the J call TRBJ1-1, with TRBD1 identical over 9 bases. The CDR3 runs 15 residues. CDR1 SNHLY and CDR2 FYNNEI come from the germline V gene. V shed 6 bases, J shed 4 bases, and the junction held 9 bases outside the gene matches. The CDR3 is CASRYRTGVATEAFF. The DNA of the CDR3 is TGTGCCAGCAGATATCGGACAGGGGTGGCCACTGAAGCTTTCTTT.

This clone occurred a few times. The chain carries TRBV5-6 and TRBJ2-7; D is perhaps TRBD1 (6 bases). The CDR3 runs to 13 residues. V lost 4 bases and J 3 bases, leaving 11 bases between the germline ends. The germline gives CDR1 SGHDT, CDR2 YYEEEE. DNA of the CDR3: TGTGCCAGCAGCCTGGGACAAGTCTACGAGCAGTACTTC. The encoded protein is CASSLGQVYEQYF.

This clone has more than one count but fewer than ten. This chain's CDR3 is CASSPSGTGKIQPQHF. CDR3 DNA: TGTGCCAGCAGCCCCTCCGGGACAGGGAAGATTCAGCCCCAGCATTTT. V is TRBV28 and J is TRBJ1-5, with 9 bases identical to TRBD1. Trimming cost V 6 bases and J 6 bases; bases outside gene matches: 12. The CDR3 is made up of 16 amino acids. Germline V lookup: CDR1 MDHEN, CDR2 SYDVKM.

This rearrangement joins TRBV18 to TRBJ2-6; D might be TRBD2 (6 bases). The germline V gene encodes CDR1 KGHSH and CDR2 LQKENI. This CDR3 region has 23 residues. V dropped 2 bases and J dropped 1 base, with 30 bases sitting between them. CDR3: CASSPTSFSGSSAFRSGANVLTF. The CDR3 coding sequence is TGTGCCAGCTCACCAACTAGCTTCTCGGGCTCCTCAGCCTTTAGGTCTGGGGCCAACGTCCTGACTTTC. Variable domain in full (rest from reference TRBV18 and TRBJ2-6): NAGVMQNPRHLVRRRGQEARLRCSPMKGHSHVYWYRQLPEEGLKFMVYLQKENIIDESGMPKERFSAEFPKEGPSILRIQQVVRGDSAAYFCASSPTSFSGSSAFRSGANVLTFGAGSRLTVL.

The chain links TRBV29-1 to TRBJ2-7, with 7 positions matching TRBD1. The ends lost 5 bases at V and 3 bases at J; junction bases unmatched: 7. In germline, CDR1 is SQVTM, CDR2 ANQGSEA. This CDR3 region has 13 residues. The CDR3 DNA is TGCAGCGTTTTGAGGGGGCTCAACTACGAGCAGTACTTC. It encodes CSVLRGLNYEQYF.

The CDR3 DNA sequence: TGTGCCAGCAGCGGCCGACAGGGCGGAGATGAAAAACTGTTTTTT. Encoded protein: CASSGRQGGDEKLFF. The V call is TRBV9, the J call TRBJ1-4; 7 bases are a match to TRBD1. The CDR3 consists of 15 residues. CDR1 is SGDLS and CDR2 is YYNGEE in the germline V gene. After removal of 3 bases from V and 6 bases from J, the junction contained 8 bases not matched to a gene.

This clone was found a few times. The chain links TRBV27 to TRBJ1-1, with 10 bases identical to TRBD1. CDR3 size: 14 residues. Germline V CDR1 and CDR2: MNHEY, SMNVEV (reference sequence). Unmatched junction bases numbered 8, after V lost 5 bases and J lost 8 bases. Here the CDR3 DNA reads TGTGCCAGCAGTCGGGGGACAGGGGTCAACGAAGCTTTCTTT. Translated: CASSRGTGVNEAFF.

The rearrangement joins TRBV11-2 to TRBJ1-2; D not certain. V was trimmed by 0 bases and J by 2 bases, leaving 13 bases between them. CDR3 length equals 16 residues. Germline V gene data show CDR1 as SGHAT and CDR2 as FQNNGV. CDR3 in amino acids: CASSLDPWAVNYGYTF. CDR3 sequence (DNA): TGTGCCAGCAGCTTAGACCCTTGGGCTGTAAACTATGGCTACACCTTC.

This clone was seen a few times. The chain has TRBV5-1 and TRBJ2-5; D not resolved. The germline V and J ends were trimmed by 4 bases and 2 bases, with 6 bases remaining between them. The CDR3 has 12 amino acids. The germline CDR1 and CDR2 sequences are SGHRS and YFSETQ. The CDR3 sequence: CASSAQQETQYF. The CDR3 DNA follows: TGCGCCAGCAGCGCCCAGCAAGAGACCCAGTACTTC.

This clone turned up a few times. The chain joins TRBV27 to TRBJ1-1; D gene unclear. This CDR3 is 17 amino acids long. CDR1 is MNHEY and CDR2 is SMNVEV in the germline V gene (reference sequence). The V and J ends lost 3 bases and 4 bases respectively, with 21 bases between them. The CDR3 spells CASSFSEKWLSGTEAFF. The CDR3 DNA sequence: TGTGCCAGCAGTTTCTCAGAAAAATGGCTGTCGGGCACTGAAGCTTTCTTT.

This clone was seen a handful of times. The chain joins TRBV5-4 to TRBJ1-4; D is perhaps TRBD1 (5 bases). V lost 0 bases to trimming and J lost 5 bases, with 17 bases between them. The germline V gene has CDR1 SGHNT and CDR2 YYREEE (reference sequence). The CDR3 is made up of 17 amino acids. The CDR3 reads CASSLVNRPGANEKLFF. The CDR3 DNA sequence: TGTGCCAGCAGCTTGGTCAACAGGCCCGGCGCCAATGAAAAACTGTTTTTT.

This rearrangement joins TRBV29-1 to TRBJ1-3, with D hard to call. With 6 bases removed from V and 0 bases from J, the gap between germline ends came to 12 bases. This CDR3 is 14 amino acids long. Germline lookup yields CDR1 SQVTM and CDR2 ANQGSEA. CDR3 loop: CSVLAASSGNTIYF. In DNA form, the CDR3 reads TGCAGCGTCTTGGCGGCGAGCTCTGGAAACACCATATATTTT.

This clone appeared a few times. V and J are TRBV15 and TRBJ1-1, with D possibly TRBD1 on 6 matching bases. The CDR3 length is 15 residues. Trimming removed 2 bases at V and 1 base at J, with 11 bases between. Germline V gives CDR1 LNHNV, CDR2 YYDKDF (reference sequence). This chain's CDR3 is CATSRSRTENTEAFF. The CDR3 DNA sequence: TGTGCCACCAGCAGATCCCGGACAGAGAACACTGAAGCTTTCTTT.

The chain carries TRBV14 and TRBJ1-6, with D possibly being TRBD1 (6 bases). The length of the CDR3 is 15 residues. V shed 4 bases and J shed 6 bases, with 13 bases lying between them. Germline V CDR1 and CDR2: SGHDN, FVKESK. CDR3 sequence (DNA): TGTGCCAGCAGCCGCGGACAGAGGGGTAATTCACCCCTCCACTTT. Protein sequence: CASSRGQRGNSPLHF.

This clone was detected only a few times. This sequence joins TRBV5-6 and TRBJ2-2; possibly TRBD2 for D (6 bases). Germline assignment: CDR1 SGHDT and CDR2 YYEEEE. The CDR3 has 15 amino acids. Trimming pared 2 bases from V and 1 base from J, leaving 9 bases between. In DNA form, the CDR3 reads TGTGCCAGCAGCTTTTCGCGGGGGAACACCGGGGAGCTGTTTTTT. Its translation is CASSFSRGNTGELFF.

The chain is built from TRBV28 and TRBJ1-1; unclear D gene. V gave up 3 bases and J gave up 1 base, with 9 bases separating them. The CDR3 spans 14 residues. The germline gives CDR1 MDHEN, CDR2 SYDVKM. The CDR3 DNA reads TGTGCCAGCAGTTTTTATGGCCGGAACACTGAAGCTTTCTTT. Protein product: CASSFYGRNTEAFF.

This chain joins TRBV14 and TRBJ2-1; D might be TRBD1 (5 bases). The CDR3 extends over 15 amino acids. V lost 3 bases and J 0 bases, leaving 9 bases between the germline ends. Germline V lookup: CDR1 SGHDN, CDR2 FVKESK. As DNA, the CDR3 is TGTGCCAGCAGCCAGCAAGGGGACTCCTACAATGAGCAGTTCTTC. This translates into CASSQQGDSYNEQFF.